A selection of T cell receptor beta chains follows, all from one sample in a study of cytomegalovirus exposure and HLA in healthy donors. Generated by immunoSEQ multiplex PCR, the TCRdb table keeps only in-frame clones and is missing some. Of 110,000 or so clones in the sample, approximately 88% were seen once. Source material: PBMCs. These receptors were taken from a man aged 18 to 29 in good health and CMV-seronegative. The CDR3 runs from the conserved cysteine through the conserved F or W. D genes are given only for firm matches. Some rows have no size entry. The others give once, few or many, or a class for an expanded clone.

DNA,CDR3,D,J,size,V
TGTGCCAGCAGCTCAAGACTAGCGGGAGGTATTTTTAGCTACGAGCAGTACTTC,CASSSRLAGGIFSYEQYF,TRBD2,TRBJ2-7,.,TRBV5-6
TGTGCCAGCAGCTTAGAAGCCGGGTGGACTGAAGCTTTCTTT,CASSLEAGWTEAFF,.,TRBJ1-1,.,TRBV11-3
TGTGCCAGCAGCCCCCGGGCACAGGACACTGAAGCTTTCTTT,CASSPRAQDTEAFF,.,TRBJ1-1,.,TRBV9
TGTGCCAGCAGCGTGACTAGCGGGGCCCCGTACACGCAGTATTTT,CASSVTSGAPYTQYF,TRBD2,TRBJ2-3,once,TRBV9
TGTGCCAGTAGTATGTCGGCGGGAGGCTCCTACAATGAGCAGTTCTTC,CASSMSAGGSYNEQFF,TRBD2,TRBJ2-1,.,TRBV19
TGTGCTAGTGGTTTGGCCAGGGATACGCAGTATTTT,CASGLARDTQYF,.,TRBJ2-3,.,TRBV12-5
TGTGCCTGGGGCCCCCCAGGGGTCGAGCTTCGCAATCAGCCCCAGCATTTT,CAWGPPGVELRNQPQHF,.,TRBJ1-5,.,TRBV30
TGTGCCACCCTACGGGGGGCTCGTACCGGGGAGCTGTTTTTT,CATLRGARTGELFF,.,TRBJ2-2,.,TRBV28
TGCGCCAGCAGCCTCGGACAGGGTATCGGTGAGCAGTTCTTC,CASSLGQGIGEQFF,TRBD1,TRBJ2-1,.,TRBV5-1
TGCGCCAGCAGCCTCACAGGGTCCCCCTACAATGAGCAGTTCTTC,CASSLTGSPYNEQFF,.,TRBJ2-1,.,TRBV5-1
TGCGCCAGCAGCCGTTATAGCGGCAATGAGCAGTTCTTC,CASSRYSGNEQFF,.,TRBJ2-1,.,TRBV4-1
TGTGCCAGCTCACCGACAGGGATTAGCAATCAGCCCCAGCATTTT,CASSPTGISNQPQHF,TRBD1,TRBJ1-5,.,TRBV18
TGTGCCAGCAGTTTGGGCGGGGTCGGGGGTGAAAAACTGTTTTTT,CASSLGGVGGEKLFF,.,TRBJ1-4,.,TRBV28
TGTGCCAGCAGCCACAGGACAGGGATATACGAGCAGTACTTC,CASSHRTGIYEQYF,TRBD1,TRBJ2-7,once,TRBV7-8
TGTGCCAGCAGTTTCAGACAGGGAGGTCGAACTGAAGCTTTCTTT,CASSFRQGGRTEAFF,TRBD1,TRBJ1-1,.,TRBV27
TGCAGCGTTGGACAGGGACGCAATCAGCCCCAGCATTTT,CSVGQGRNQPQHF,TRBD1,TRBJ1-5,.,TRBV29-1
TGTGCCAGCAGCTTAGACACACTCGCAGGGGATCAGCCCCAGCATTTT,CASSLDTLAGDQPQHF,.,TRBJ1-5,once,TRBV11-2
TGTGCCAGCAGACAAGGGACAGGGGTTGGCGAGCAGTACTTC,CASRQGTGVGEQYF,TRBD1,TRBJ2-7,.,TRBV27
TGTGCCAGCAGTGTAACGGCTAATGAAAAACTGTTTTTT,CASSVTANEKLFF,.,TRBJ1-4,.,TRBV28
TGTGCCAGCAGAGACGGGGGGAGCTCCTACGAGCAGTACTTC,CASRDGGSSYEQYF,TRBD2,TRBJ2-7,.,TRBV5-6
TGCGCCAGCAGCTTGGACAGCGGGGGGCCCTACAATGAGCAGTTCTTC,CASSLDSGGPYNEQFF,TRBD2,TRBJ2-1,.,TRBV5-1
TGTGCCAGCAGTTTACCCCCCCTCGGGGATCAGCCCCAGCATTTT,CASSLPPLGDQPQHF,.,TRBJ1-5,.,TRBV28
TGTGCCAGCAGTTATAGCTCTGCCTACCAAGAGACCCAGTACTTC,CASSYSSAYQETQYF,.,TRBJ2-5,.,TRBV6-5
TGTGCCAGCAGTTATACAGGGACCACAGATACGCAGTATTTT,CASSYTGTTDTQYF,.,TRBJ2-3,.,TRBV28